This TCR beta chain emerged from a study of vaccination and CD4 T cells after COVID-19. Study overall: Culture controls were given either a CEFX pool, an HIV-1 Nef pool, or no peptide.

With the Oncomine TCR Beta short-read assay, DNA from cultured CD4+ T cells was sequenced. MiXCR, applied by TCRdb to the PCR reads, yields one record per CDR3 protein. The sample consists of 20,000 to 25,000 distinct CDR3 sequences, around half of them appearing once. As concerns this clonotype: The target antigen is unknown.

Regarding the study as a whole: From approximately 21 to 40, the median of SARS-CoV-2-reactive clonotypes rose without reaching significance.

Treatment denoted: approximately 10-day PBMC culture with coronavirus spike peptide pools or control peptides (ViraFEST assay). With around 9.2 ug/ml peptide pools and roughly 9.8 IU/ml IL-2, PBMCs were cultured at some 2 million per well. Sequencing was performed on CD4+ T cells from blood, cultured in vitro. The receptor comes from a human donor who had recovered from COVID-19.

The CDR3 region has the DNA TGTGCCAGTACGAGTACAGGGGGCTACTATGGCTACACCTTC. Its protein product is CASTSTGGYYGYTF. The gene calls are TRBV19 and TRBJ1-2; 9 bases agree with TRBD1. Trimming took 7 bases from V and 3 from J; bases not matched to a gene: 6. The germline V gene has CDR1 LNHDA and CDR2 SQIVND (reference sequence). CDR3 size: 14 residues.